This passage covers 20 T cell receptor beta chains from one sample sequenced in a study of beta chain features in type 1 diabetes. No antigens are known for them. Expressed TCRB transcripts were sequenced because the entire RNA isolate underwent reverse transcription. Some clones are missing from TCRdb's copy, which holds only in-frame ones; the method was immunoSEQ multiplex PCR. The sample carries under 70,000 clones, about three fifths recorded once. The study, taken as a whole, reports: Moderate yet significant TCRB CDR3 shortening was seen in Type 1 diabetes patients in all four CD4+ subsets.

Material for sequencing was stem cell memory CD4+ T cells from blood. The receptors here all came from a woman under 40 with type 1 diabetes.

In regard to this clone: Other DNA sequences in the same sample also yield this CDR3. The chain uses TRBV29-1 and TRBJ1-2, with D unresolved. The V and J ends lost 3 bases and 3 bases respectively, with 5 bases between them. The CDR3 consists of 11 residues. Per germline, CDR1 SQVTM and CDR2 ANQGSEA. This CDR3 reads CSVDRDYGYTF. The CDR3 DNA follows: TGCAGCGTTGACCGAGACTATGGCTACACCTTC. The whole variable domain, filled in from reference TRBV29-1 and TRBJ1-2, reads SAVISQKPSRDICQRGTSLTIQCQVDSQVTMMFWYRQQPGQSLTLIATANQGSEATYESGFVIDKFPISRPNLTFSTLTVSNMSPEDSSIYLCSVDRDYGYTFGSGTRLTVV.

The chain has TRBV19 and TRBJ2-7, with TRBD2 identical over 14 bases. The germline CDR1 and CDR2 sequences are LNHDA and SQIVND (reference sequence). The CDR3 is 16 residues long. V was clipped by 5 bases and J by 2 bases; unmatched bases: 5. CDR3 sequence: CASSSGLAGVTYEQYF. The CDR3 region has the DNA TGTGCCAGTAGTTCGGGACTAGCGGGAGTAACCTACGAGCAGTACTTC.

The CDR3 DNA sequence: TGTGCCAGCAGCCCCCGACAAAGGGGTAGGTCCTACAATGAGCAGTTCTTC. Translating gives CASSPRQRGRSYNEQFF. The V and J genes are TRBV7-9 and TRBJ2-1, with D perhaps TRBD1 (5 bases). This CDR3 spans 17 amino acids. The V end was cut by 5 bases, the J end by 1 base, with 18 bases between. The germline CDR1 and CDR2 sequences are SEHNR and FQNEAQ (reference sequence).

This chain uses TRBV15 with TRBJ2-1, with a possible D match to TRBD2 (7 bases). This CDR3 is built from 16 residues. V was clipped by 0 bases and J by 2 bases, with 11 bases between them. Germline lookup yields CDR1 LNHNV and CDR2 YYDKDF (reference sequence). The CDR3 is CATSREGGRAYNEQFF. CDR3 nucleotide sequence: TGTGCCACCAGCAGAGAAGGGGGGAGGGCCTACAATGAGCAGTTCTTC.

With regard to this clone: One junction end does not reproduce the germline sequence, and a read error may be involved. This chain joins TRBV7-7 and TRBJ2-5; 14 positions agree with TRBD2. Germline CDR1 is SSHAT and CDR2 is FNYEAQ (reference sequence). CDR3 length equals 17 residues. The CDR3 sequence is CASSQGLAGGDQETQYF. CDR3 coding DNA: TGTGCTAGCAGCCAAGGACTAGCGGGAGGCGACCAAGAGACCCAGTACTTC.

The V call is TRBV5-1, the J call TRBJ2-1; 9 bases agree with TRBD2. CDR3 length: 18 amino acids. Trimming cost V 5 bases and J 5 bases; bases outside gene matches: 17. CDR1 is SGHRS, CDR2 YFSETQ, per germline. In DNA, the CDR3 is TGCGCCAGCAGTCTTGTCGTAGTCGCGGGAGGGCCGGACAATGAGCAGTTCTTC. Encoded protein: CASSLVVVAGGPDNEQFF.

This chain connects TRBV19 to TRBJ1-1, with D unresolved. The CDR3 runs to 14 residues. Germline V lookup: CDR1 LNHDA, CDR2 SQIVND (reference sequence). Trimming removed 3 bases from V and 1 base from J, with 9 bases in between. The CDR3 nucleotides read TGTGCCAGTAGTATTTCGGGGTGGAACACTGAAGCTTTCTTT. Encoded protein: CASSISGWNTEAFF.

V and J are TRBV5-1 and TRBJ2-2, with D tentatively TRBD1 (6 bases). Germline V gives CDR1 SGHRS, CDR2 YFSETQ. The V end was cut by 6 bases, the J end by 3 bases, with 6 bases between. The CDR3 is 12 amino acids. CDR3 nucleotides: TGCGCCAGCAACAGGGACACCGGGGAGCTGTTTTTT. It encodes CASNRDTGELFF.

The V call is TRBV28, the J call TRBJ2-5; 8 nucleotides align to TRBD1. Per germline, CDR1 MDHEN and CDR2 SYDVKM. Unmatched junction bases numbered 15, after V lost 6 bases and J lost 6 bases. This CDR3 is 16 amino acids long. DNA of the CDR3: TGTGCCAGCAGCCCAACAGGGGGAAGAGGTTGGCAGACCCAGTACTTC. Amino acid sequence: CASSPTGGRGWQTQYF.

This chain joins TRBV19 and TRBJ2-1; D is unresolved. V was trimmed by 4 bases and J by 5 bases, leaving 6 bases between them. The germline V gene has CDR1 LNHDA and CDR2 SQIVND (reference sequence). The CDR3 sequence is 12 residues long. The CDR3 DNA follows: TGTGCCAGTAGTAACACCGACAATGAGCAGTTCTTC. Encoded protein: CASSNTDNEQFF.

V is TRBV19 and J is TRBJ2-5; 11 nucleotides align to TRBD1. Germline-derived CDR1 and CDR2 are LNHDA and SQIVND (reference sequence). V lost 5 bases, J lost 5 bases, and 13 bases stayed unmatched. The CDR3 length is 17 residues. The DNA of the CDR3 is TGTGCCAGTAGTCGCCAAAGGACAGGGGGCGGACTGGAGACCCAGTACTTC. Protein: CASSRQRTGGGLETQYF.

The gene calls are TRBV2 and TRBJ2-3, with a weak D call TRBD1 (5 bases). The CDR3 has 15 amino acids. Germline values: CDR1 SNHLY, CDR2 FYNNEI. Trimming shortened V by 3 bases and J by 2 bases, and 12 bases separated the two germline ends. The CDR3 region has the DNA TGTGCCAGCAGTGATCCAGGGCACGTCACAGATACGCAGTATTTT. It is translated as CASSDPGHVTDTQYF.

Concerning this clone itself: A junction end diverges from the germline sequence, so it may reflect a read error. This rearrangement joins TRBV28 to TRBJ2-6; 9 nucleotides match TRBD1. This CDR3 contains 18 residues. Germline loops: CDR1 MDHEN, CDR2 SYDVKM. CDR3 DNA: TGTACCAGCAGAAGGCCGGGACAGGGACAGTCTGGGGCCAACGTCCTGACTTTC. This translates into CTSRRPGQGQSGANVLTF.

The chain is built from TRBV30 and TRBJ2-1; 7 bases map to TRBD2. V shed 0 bases and J 5 bases; nucleotides not matched to a gene: 7. This CDR3 is 15 amino acids long. Germline V gene data show CDR1 as GTSNPN and CDR2 as SVGIG (reference sequence). The CDR3, as DNA: TGTGCCTGGAGTGTACGGGGCGGGAGAGACAATGAGCAGTTCTTC. This translates into CAWSVRGGRDNEQFF. The whole variable domain, filled in from reference TRBV30 and TRBJ2-1, reads SQTIHQWPATLVQPVGSPLSLECTVEGTSNPNLYWYRQAAGRGLQLLFYSVGIGQISSEVPQNLSASRPQDRQFILSSKKLLLSDSGFYLCAWSVRGGRDNEQFFGPGTRLTVL.

Details on this clone: Its ends do not fully match the called genes, so a read error is possible. This rearrangement joins TRBV6-5 to TRBJ2-1, with 11 bases aligning to TRBD2. Germline loops: CDR1 MNHEY, CDR2 SVGAGI. The CDR3 loop spans 15 amino acids. The CDR3: CASSRTSGSFNGQFF. The CDR3, as DNA: TGTGCCAGCAGTCGTACTAGCGGGAGCTTCAATGGGCAGTTCTTC.

This chain joins TRBV5-1 and TRBJ2-1; the match to TRBD1 covers 8 bases. J gave up 4 bases and V 4 bases, and 4 bases lay outside the gene matches. Germline CDR1 and CDR2: SGHRS and YFSETQ. CDR3 length: 14 amino acids. CDR3 bases: TGCGCCAGCAGCCATGGACAGGGATACAATGAGCAGTTCTTC. Translation: CASSHGQGYNEQFF.

The CDR3 spells CASSLIAGTYNEQFF. The CDR3 bases are TGTGCCAGCAGCTTAATAGCGGGGACCTACAATGAGCAGTTCTTC. The chain links TRBV5-8 to TRBJ2-1; 8 nucleotides agree with TRBD2. The CDR3 sequence is 15 residues long. The V segment lost 2 bases and the J segment 2 bases; nucleotides outside the gene matches: 3. The germline V gene encodes CDR1 SGHTS and CDR2 YDEGEE.

This clone showed up just a few times. The gene calls are TRBV7-9 and TRBJ1-2; 7 nucleotides line up with TRBD1. The CDR3 is made up of 15 amino acids. V lost 5 bases and J lost 4; bases outside the gene matches: 10. Germline lookup yields CDR1 SEHNR and CDR2 FQNEAQ (reference sequence). CDR3 sequence reads: CASSPPGQRTYGYTF. In nucleotides, the CDR3 is TGTGCCAGCAGCCCACCGGGACAGCGAACCTATGGCTACACCTTC. Variable domain in full (rest from reference TRBV7-9 and TRBJ1-2): DTGVSQNPRHKITKRGQNVTFRCDPISEHNRLYWYRQTLGQGPEFLTYFQNEAQLEKSRLLSDRFSAERPKGSFSTLEIQRTEQGDSAMYLCASSPPGQRTYGYTFGSGTRLTVV.

The V gene is TRBV7-9, the J gene TRBJ1-1; D is uncertain. V was shortened by 4 bases and J by 4 bases, with 10 bases between the two germline ends. Per germline, CDR1 SEHNR and CDR2 FQNEAQ (reference sequence). The CDR3 totals 13 residues. In DNA, the CDR3 is TGTGCCAGCAGCTCTCAGGACTCCACTGAAGCTTTCTTT. Translating gives CASSSQDSTEAFF.

CDR3 nucleotide sequence: TGTGCCAGCAGCGTAGATATAGACAGGGGCAATGAGCAGTTCTTC. Its translation is CASSVDIDRGNEQFF. The chain has TRBV9 and TRBJ2-1; TRBD1 aligns across 8 bases. This CDR3 has 15 residues. The J segment lost 6 bases and the V segment lost 0 bases, leaving 5 bases of the junction unmatched. Germline lookup yields CDR1 SGDLS and CDR2 YYNGEE.